These 18 T cell receptor beta chains came from one sample sequenced in a study of T cell responses to AZD1222 COVID-19 vaccine. Assay used: immunoSEQ multiplex PCR; TCRdb lists only in-frame clones, some missing. The sample contains some 130,000 clones, about four fifths of which appear only once. The sample was peripheral blood, taken on day 0 of AZD1222 vaccination. The receptors shown here come from an adult in good health.

The rearrangement links TRBV5-6 to TRBJ2-1; the D gene is possibly TRBD1 (5 bases). Germline V CDR1 and CDR2: SGHDT, YYEEEE. The CDR3 extends over 16 amino acids. Between the trimmed V and J ends, which lost 1 base and 5 bases, there was a span of 16 bases. The CDR3: CASSLPRGRGNNEQFF. In nucleotides, the CDR3 is TGTGCCAGCAGCTTGCCCCGTGGAAGGGGAAACAATGAGCAGTTCTTC.

The CDR3 region is CASRGWEVGYEQYF. CDR3 sequence (DNA): TGTGCCAGCAGAGGTTGGGAGGTCGGCTACGAGCAGTACTTC. This rearrangement joins TRBV5-6 to TRBJ2-7; TRBD2 is a possible D gene (6 bases). Trimming pared 5 bases from V and 3 bases from J, leaving 15 bases between. The CDR3 contains 14 residues. CDR1 is SGHDT and CDR2 is YYEEEE in the germline V gene. The whole variable domain, filled in from reference TRBV5-6 and TRBJ2-7, reads DAGVTQSPTHLIKTRGQQVTLRCSPKSGHDTVSWYQQALGQGPQFIFQYYEEEERQRGNFPDRFSGHQFPNYSSELNVNALLLGDSALYLCASRGWEVGYEQYFGPGTRLTVT.

This CDR3 reads CASAPGTGNQPQHF. CDR3 DNA sequence: TGTGCCAGCGCCCCAGGGACGGGCAATCAGCCCCAGCATTTT. The V call is TRBV27, the J call TRBJ1-5; D might be TRBD1 (5 bases). The germline V gene has CDR1 MNHEY and CDR2 SMNVEV (reference sequence). This CDR3 is built from 14 residues. V was pared by 8 bases and J by 2 bases, with 13 bases between.

The rearrangement links TRBV27 to TRBJ1-2, with TRBD1 identical over 9 bases. Germline assignment: CDR1 MNHEY and CDR2 SMNVEV (reference sequence). J gave up 6 bases and V 3 bases, and 11 bases lay outside the gene matches. This CDR3 has 16 amino acids. The CDR3 protein is CASSFSGQGIGNGYTF. CDR3 DNA: TGTGCCAGCAGTTTCTCAGGACAGGGGATAGGAAATGGCTACACCTTC.

V is TRBV27 and J is TRBJ1-1, with TRBD1 matching over 9 bases. Germline V gene sequence: CDR1 MNHEY, CDR2 SMNVEV (reference sequence). The CDR3 totals 17 residues. Germline trimming cut 5 bases from V and 1 base from J; bases unmatched to any gene: 11. The CDR3: CASSPTGTGLWNTEAFF. The CDR3 nucleotides read TGTGCCAGCAGTCCCACCGGGACAGGGCTTTGGAACACTGAAGCTTTCTTT.

The gene calls are TRBV5-4 and TRBJ1-2, with 8 positions matching TRBD1. V lost 2 bases and J lost 4; bases outside the gene matches: 7. The CDR3 covers 15 residues. Germline CDR1 and CDR2: SGHNT and YYREEE (reference sequence). The CDR3 here is CASSFGQGVFYGYTF. CDR3 DNA: TGTGCCAGCAGCTTTGGACAGGGAGTTTTCTATGGCTACACCTTC.

The V gene is TRBV5-1, the J gene TRBJ1-4; the D is unclear. This CDR3 region has 16 residues. Germline lookup yields CDR1 SGHRS and CDR2 YFSETQ. Trimming removed 2 bases at V and 7 bases at J, with 18 bases between. The DNA of the CDR3 is TGCGCCAGCAGCTTTGGTTCGGATTCGGCGGCTGAAAAACTGTTTTTT. Encoded protein: CASSFGSDSAAEKLFF.

The chain recombines TRBV7-3 with TRBJ2-5; D is possibly TRBD1 (8 bases). CDR3 length: 18 amino acids. V was pared by 0 bases and J by 1 base, with 18 bases between. Germline V gene lookup returns CDR1 SGHTA and CDR2 FQGTGA. This chain's CDR3 is CASSLTGGTGVPQETQYF. In DNA form, the CDR3 reads TGTGCCAGCAGCTTAACGGGGGGGACAGGAGTCCCCCAAGAGACCCAGTACTTC.

This clone has only one observation. The chain links TRBV18 to TRBJ2-6; the D is unclear. Germline loops: CDR1 KGHSH, CDR2 LQKENI. This CDR3 has 13 residues. Trimming left V 6 bases short and J 4 bases short, with 7 bases between. Written as DNA, the CDR3 is TGTGCCAGCTCGCCGACGGGGGCCAACGTCCTGACTTTC. Translated, it gives CASSPTGANVLTF.

V and J are TRBV18 and TRBJ1-3; TRBD1 agrees at 7 bases. J lost 0 bases, V lost 5 bases, and 7 bases had no gene match. Germline V gene data show CDR1 as KGHSH and CDR2 as LQKENI. The CDR3 covers 16 residues. CDR3 sequence reads: CASSVGTATSGNTIYF. The CDR3 nucleotides read TGTGCCAGCTCAGTCGGGACAGCCACCTCTGGAAACACCATATATTTT.

V gene TRBV4-1 combines with J gene TRBJ2-1, with 9 bases aligning to TRBD1. V lost 2 bases to trimming and J lost 5 bases; unmatched junction nucleotides: 7. The CDR3 consists of 16 residues. Per germline, CDR1 MGHRA and CDR2 YSYEKL. CDR3 DNA sequence: TGCGCCAGCAGCCAATTCCGAGACAGGGGGGACAATGAGCAGTTCTTC. This gives the protein CASSQFRDRGDNEQFF.

The rearrangement uses TRBV9 and TRBJ2-2; 7 bases fit TRBD1. The CDR3 totals 16 residues. The germline gives CDR1 SGDLS, CDR2 YYNGEE. V shed 4 bases and J 2 bases; nucleotides not matched to a gene: 8. The CDR3 region has the DNA TGTGCCAGCAGCTCCAGACAGGGCTTAAACACCGGGGAGCTGTTTTTT. Translating it yields CASSSRQGLNTGELFF.

The CDR3 loop reads CASSSVWGVTSGANVLTF. Written as DNA, the CDR3 is TGTGCCAGCAGTTCTGTGTGGGGGGTCACCTCTGGGGCCAACGTCCTGACTTTC. The chain links TRBV2 to TRBJ2-6, with D perhaps matching TRBD2 (6 bases). Germline V gene sequence: CDR1 SNHLY, CDR2 FYNNEI. The V and J ends lost 5 bases and 0 bases respectively, with 17 bases between them. The CDR3 covers 18 residues.

The rearrangement uses TRBV14 and TRBJ2-7; TRBD1 is a possible D gene (6 bases). Germline values: CDR1 SGHDN, CDR2 FVKESK. Trimming shortened V by 1 base and J by 5 bases, and 12 bases separated the two germline ends. The CDR3 is 14 residues long. CDR3: CASSQVQGNHEQYF. The CDR3 DNA follows: TGTGCCAGCAGCCAAGTTCAGGGGAACCACGAGCAGTACTTC.

The rearrangement links TRBV6-5 to TRBJ2-7, with unresolved D. V was pared by 5 bases and J by 2 bases, with 13 bases between. Germline lookup yields CDR1 MNHEY and CDR2 SVGAGI. The CDR3 has 14 amino acids. In DNA form, the CDR3 reads TGTGCCAGCAGTCCCCGGACGGAGACCTACGAGCAGTACTTC. Translating gives CASSPRTETYEQYF.

This clone is a singleton in its sample. J is TRBJ2-1 and V is TRBV5-1, with D perhaps matching TRBD2 (6 bases). V lost 6 bases and J lost 8, with 21 bases in between. The CDR3 length is 15 residues. Germline lookup yields CDR1 SGHRS and CDR2 YFSETQ. The CDR3 reads CASISHGGPGDEQFF. As DNA, the CDR3 is TGCGCCAGCATTTCACACGGGGGTCCCGGGGATGAGCAGTTCTTC.

V and J are TRBV28 and TRBJ2-7, with D hard to call. With 6 bases removed from V and 0 bases from J, the gap between germline ends came to 9 bases. In germline, CDR1 is MDHEN, CDR2 SYDVKM. The CDR3 runs to 13 residues. CDR3 in amino acids: CASRGPPSYEQYF. The CDR3, as DNA: TGTGCCAGCAGAGGACCGCCCTCCTACGAGCAGTACTTC.

The chain combines TRBV5-1 with TRBJ1-1; D is uncertain. Trimming stripped 0 bases from V and 4 bases from J, with 7 bases between. This CDR3 contains 13 residues. CDR1 and CDR2 (germline): SGHRS, YFSETQ. This chain's CDR3 is CASSLGIGTEAFF. CDR3 nucleotide sequence: TGCGCCAGCAGCTTGGGCATTGGCACTGAAGCTTTCTTT.